These 14 T cell receptor beta chains came from one sample sequenced in a study of T-cell reconstitution after alpha-beta-depleted transplantation in children. Preparation of the TCRbeta library used unique molecular identifiers. From the PCR reads, TCRdb called clonotypes with MiXCR, one entry per CDR3 protein. The sample records roughly 240,000 distinct CDR3 sequences, just under 8.5% being singletons. The sample consisted of PBMCs, mostly from graft donor cells, taken 180 days after TCRalphabeta/CD19-depleted stem cell transplant. The receptor source for this set is a male patient aged 5 to 17 who had a stem cell transplant for acute lymphoblastic leukemia, so the T cells may come from the graft donor.

This clonotype was detected only a few times. V gene TRBV5-5 combines with J gene TRBJ2-1, with 11 nucleotides matching TRBD1. The germline CDR1 and CDR2 sequences are SGHKS and YYEKEE (reference sequence). The ends lost 4 bases at V and 5 bases at J; junction bases unmatched: 8. The CDR3 contains 16 residues. The CDR3 DNA follows: TGTGCCAGCAGCGAAGAAGGGGACAGGGGGAACAATGAGCAGTTCTTC. Encoded protein: CASSEEGDRGNNEQFF.

This clonotype was recorded many times. The chain links TRBV7-9 to TRBJ1-1; 7 bases match TRBD1. In germline, CDR1 is SEHNR, CDR2 FQNEAQ (reference sequence). The CDR3 is made up of 17 amino acids. V shed 4 bases, J shed 2 bases, and the junction held 13 bases outside the gene matches. CDR3 amino acids: CASSSARTGLSNTEAFF. The CDR3 region has the DNA TGTGCCAGCAGCTCAGCCCGGACAGGCTTGAGTAACACTGAAGCTTTCTTT.

This clonotype was detected a few times. The chain couples TRBV7-9 to TRBJ1-1, with D hard to call. This CDR3 is built from 15 residues. Germline V gives CDR1 SEHNR, CDR2 FQNEAQ (reference sequence). The ends were cut back, 3 bases at V and 1 base at J, with 12 bases in the middle. In DNA, the CDR3 is TGTGCCAGCAGCTTCGAGGGTACGGGGAACACTGAAGCTTTCTTT. It yields the protein CASSFEGTGNTEAFF.

This clonotype was found many times. This chain connects TRBV5-1 to TRBJ2-3; TRBD1 matches 9 bases. V dropped 7 bases and J dropped 4; count of bases not matched to a gene: 13. Germline V gene data show CDR1 as SGHRS and CDR2 as YFSETQ. CDR3 length: 16 residues. CDR3 protein: CASLGPTTGGADTQYF. CDR3 DNA: TGCGCCAGCCTGGGCCCCACGACAGGGGGTGCAGATACGCAGTATTTT.

This clonotype has just a few counts. The chain is built from TRBV18 and TRBJ2-7; TRBD2 agrees at 7 bases. This CDR3 comprises 17 residues. J gave up 4 bases and V 3 bases, and 15 bases lay outside the gene matches. From germline, CDR1 is KGHSH and CDR2 LQKENI. DNA of the CDR3: TGTGCCAGCTCACCCTCCCTCACGAGGGAGGGGAGATACGAGCAGTACTTC. It specifies CASSPSLTREGRYEQYF.

In its sample, this clonotype was seen many times. The chain has TRBV6-1 and TRBJ2-7, with 7 bases aligning to TRBD1. The germline V gene has CDR1 MNHNS and CDR2 SASEGT. The V segment lost 4 bases and the J segment 5 bases; nucleotides outside the gene matches: 5. The CDR3 loop spans 13 amino acids. The CDR3 region is CASSVQGWDEQYF. The DNA of the CDR3 is TGTGCCAGCAGTGTACAGGGGTGGGACGAGCAGTACTTC.

This clonotype was found many times. This chain joins TRBV12-3 or TRBV12-4 and TRBJ2-3; the match to TRBD2 covers 11 bases. The J segment lost 0 bases and the V segment lost 5 bases, leaving 7 bases of the junction unmatched. The CDR3 sequence is 17 residues long. The CDR3 DNA is TGTGCCAGCAGTCATAGACTAGCGGGGACTAGCACAGATACGCAGTATTTT. It codes for CASSHRLAGTSTDTQYF.

This clonotype was observed many times. The CDR3 reads CASVGLAGATDTQYF. The CDR3 region has the DNA TGTGCCAGCGTTGGACTAGCGGGGGCTACAGATACGCAGTATTTT. V and J are TRBV12-3 or TRBV12-4 and TRBJ2-3, with 13 bases lining up with TRBD2. Germline trimming cut 8 bases from V and 3 bases from J; bases unmatched to any gene: 5. The CDR3 has 15 amino acids.

On this clonotype: Just one base apart from a much larger clone, this may be a read error. The rearrangement uses TRBV5-1 and TRBJ1-4; D might be TRBD1 (6 bases). The CDR3 runs 14 residues. Germline lookup yields CDR1 SGHRS and CDR2 YFSETQ. DNA of the CDR3: TGCGCCAGGAGCTTCGGGACAAGACATGAAAAACTGTTTTTT. Translating gives CARSFGTRHEKLFF.

This clonotype has at least ten counts. The CDR3 spells CASSLEASGRGDTQYF. CDR3 in DNA: TGTGCCAGCAGTTTGGAAGCTAGCGGGAGGGGAGATACGCAGTATTTT. This sequence joins TRBV12-3 or TRBV12-4 and TRBJ2-3, with 12 bases aligning to TRBD2. The ends lost 3 bases at V and 5 bases at J; junction bases unmatched: 6. This CDR3 comprises 16 residues.

This clonotype occurred many times. The genes are TRBV11-1 and TRBJ2-1; D is uncertain. The CDR3 has 13 residues. Germline lookup yields CDR1 SGHAT and CDR2 FQDESV (reference sequence). V was cut by 5 bases and J by 6 bases, with 11 bases left in between. CDR3 loop: CASSTSRVNEQFF. CDR3 coding DNA: TGTGCCAGCAGCACCTCACGGGTCAATGAGCAGTTCTTC.

This clonotype was detected ten times or more. The rearrangement uses TRBV28 and TRBJ1-4, with TRBD1 as a possible D gene (5 bases). This CDR3 is 15 amino acids long. Per the germline V gene, CDR1 is MDHEN and CDR2 is SYDVKM. The germline V and J ends were trimmed by 3 bases and 2 bases, with 10 bases remaining between them. The CDR3 loop reads CASSLGGSTNEKLFF. The DNA for the CDR3 is TGTGCCAGCAGTTTGGGGGGGTCGACTAATGAAAAACTGTTTTTT. The entire variable domain, with the rest obtained from reference TRBV28 and TRBJ1-4, is as follows: DVKVTQSSRYLVKRTGEKVFLECVQDMDHENMFWYRQDPGLGLRLIYFSYDVKMKEKGDIPEGYSVSREKKERFSLILESASTNQTSMYLCASSLGGSTNEKLFFGSGTQLSVL.

There are many counts of this clonotype. The genes are TRBV15 and TRBJ1-4, with D possibly being TRBD1 (5 bases). The CDR3 is 14 amino acids. Germline V lookup: CDR1 LNHNV, CDR2 YYDKDF (reference sequence). V lost 3 bases, J lost 8 bases, and 13 bases lay in between. CDR3 amino acids: CATSRLDKGEKLFF. CDR3 DNA: TGTGCCACCAGCAGGCTCGACAAGGGGGAAAAACTGTTTTTT.

This clonotype was seen at least ten times. The V gene is TRBV28, the J gene TRBJ2-5; no reliable D call. Per germline, CDR1 MDHEN and CDR2 SYDVKM. V was trimmed by 10 bases and J by 5 bases, leaving 14 bases between them. There are 12 residues in the CDR3. CDR3 residues: CATRPGRETQYF. In nucleotides, the CDR3 is TGTGCCACCAGACCGGGCAGGGAGACCCAGTACTTC.